This T cell receptor beta chain was found in a study of T cells in Graves' hyperthyroidism and ophthalmopathy. Notes on the study in general: A median about 7 months before onset, the model predicted ophthalmopathy.

At least ten counts were recorded for this clonotype. Its specificity is not known. What was amplified from RNA transcripts were TCR beta CDR3 regions. During a first-round RT-PCR of the TCR CDR3, the HTBI primer set was used. Using its own MiXCR run on the multiplex PCR reads, TCRdb lists one record per CDR3 protein. The sample lists 550,000 to 700,000 distinct CDR3 sequences; around 42% were seen once. The CDR3 runs 14 residues. V was pared by 9 bases and J by 2 bases, with 14 bases between. Per the germline V gene, CDR1 is LNHDA and CDR2 is SQIVND (reference sequence). Clinical symptoms, serum thyroxine, TRAb, thyroid ultrasound and orbital computed tomography informed diagnoses.

This sequence was found in an adult woman with Graves' disease, either hyperthyroidism or ophthalmopathy (not recorded which). The sequenced sample was peripheral blood or thyroid tissue (not recorded which). The V and J genes are TRBV19 and TRBJ1-5; D remains unclear. The CDR3 nucleotides read TGTGCCAGCTCCGTCGGTAGTCGCAATCAGCCCCAGCATTTT. Translating it yields CASSVGSRNQPQHF. The whole variable domain, remainder taken from reference TRBV19 and TRBJ1-5, is DGGITQSPKYLFRKEGQNVTLSCEQNLNHDAMYWYRQDPGQGLRLIYYSQIVNDFQKGDIAEGYSVSREKKESFPLTVTSAQKNPTAFYLCASSVGSRNQPQHFGDGTRLSIL.